This entry features one TCR beta chain sequence. The antigen is undetermined. The data derive from a study of shared clonotypes between healthy human individuals. Whole-study results and caveats: On the whole, naive subsets had larger estimated richness than memory subsets had.

For every subset, genomic DNA was evenly distributed across several immunoSEQ plates. The table came from immunoSEQ multiplex PCR; TCRdb's copy has only in-frame clones and leaves some out. The sample has some 2,100,000 clones, approximately 94% seen once. Germline-derived CDR1 and CDR2 are KGHSH and LQKENI. V lost 5 bases and J lost 4, with 26 bases in between. This CDR3 region has 18 residues. This chain joins TRBV18 and TRBJ1-2; D not certain. Sequencing used naive CD4+ T cells sorted from blood. Subset noted: CD45RA+ positively selected. This receptor was obtained from a man aged 18-30 years in good health. The CDR3 DNA reads as TGTGCCAGCTCAGGCGGGCGGTCTAGGAACCAGACTAGCTATGGCTACACCTTC. Its translation is CASSGGRSRNQTSYGYTF.